This T cell receptor beta chain is drawn from a study of CD4+ T cells in melanoma. The germline V gene has CDR1 KGHSH and CDR2 LQKENI. The CDR3 totals 17 residues. The V end was cut by 5 bases, the J end by 3 bases, with 20 bases between. Sequencing used immunoSEQ multiplex PCR; TCRdb keeps in-frame clones, though not all of them. The repertoire holds some 12,000 clones, with approximately 66% as singletons. The chain combines TRBV18 with TRBJ1-3, with D possibly being TRBD1 (5 bases). The sequenced material came from cells from a culture (not recorded whether cultured in vitro). This TCR derives from a human donor with melanoma. The CDR3 DNA follows: TGTGCCAGCTCAGCCCTTTTGGCAGGGATGTTTGGAAACACCATATATTTT. It specifies CASSALLAGMFGNTIYF.